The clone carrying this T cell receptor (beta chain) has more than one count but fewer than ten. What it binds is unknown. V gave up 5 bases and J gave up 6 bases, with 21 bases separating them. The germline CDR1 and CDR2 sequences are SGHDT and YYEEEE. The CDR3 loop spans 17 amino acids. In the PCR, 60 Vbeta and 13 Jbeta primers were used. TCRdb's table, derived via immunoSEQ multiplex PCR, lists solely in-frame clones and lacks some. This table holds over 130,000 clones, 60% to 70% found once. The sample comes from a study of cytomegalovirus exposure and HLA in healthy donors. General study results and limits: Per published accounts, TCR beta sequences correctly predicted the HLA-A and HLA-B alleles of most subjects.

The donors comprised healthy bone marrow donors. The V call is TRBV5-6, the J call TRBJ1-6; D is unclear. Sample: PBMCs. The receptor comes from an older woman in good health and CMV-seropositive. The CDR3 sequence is CASSYKHRTHLNSPLHF. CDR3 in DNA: TGTGCCAGCAGTTATAAACATCGGACTCACCTTAATTCACCCCTCCACTTT.